The 4 T cell receptor beta chains given below trace back to one sample, sequenced in a study of blood T cell repertoires in COVID-19. Clones were sequenced by immunoSEQ multiplex PCR, and TCRdb holds only the in-frame ones, with some missing. This table holds over 200,000 clones, around four fifths found once. Sequenced input: peripheral blood. The origin of the receptors is a woman in her seventies with active or convalescent COVID-19.

The gene calls are TRBV5-1 and TRBJ2-3; 11 positions agree with TRBD2. The CDR3 extends over 15 amino acids. Trimming cost V 4 bases and J 2 bases; bases outside gene matches: 3. Germline CDR1 SGHRS, CDR2 YFSETQ. In nucleotides, the CDR3 is TGCGCCAGCAGCGGACTAGCGGGCCTCACAGATACGCAGTATTTT. Protein: CASSGLAGLTDTQYF. Drawing the rest from reference TRBV5-1 and TRBJ2-3, the complete variable domain is KAGVTQTPRYLIKTRGQQVTLSCSPISGHRSVSWYQQTPGQGLQFLFEYFSETQRNKGNFPGRFSGRQFSNSRSEMNVSTLELGDSALYLCASSGLAGLTDTQYFGPGTRLTVL.

The rearrangement joins TRBV9 to TRBJ1-2; D possibly corresponds to TRBD1 (5 bases). Between the trimmed V and J ends, which lost 0 bases and 4 bases, there was a span of 16 bases. CDR1 and CDR2 from the germline V gene are SGDLS and YYNGEE. This CDR3 is 16 amino acids long. The CDR3 DNA is TGTGCCAGCAGCGTAGAATCCCTGACAGCCATCTATGGCTACACCTTC. Its protein is CASSVESLTAIYGYTF.

The rearrangement links TRBV29-1 to TRBJ1-5; 8 positions match TRBD1. From germline, CDR1 is SQVTM and CDR2 ANQGSEA. This CDR3 has 12 amino acids. With V trimmed by 4 bases and J by 5 bases, 1 base remained unmatched. CDR3 DNA: TGCAGCGTTGCAGGGGGCGATCAGCCCCAGCATTTT. Amino acids: CSVAGGDQPQHF.

The J gene is TRBJ2-7, the V gene TRBV6-6; 11 bases align to TRBD2. The ends lost 2 bases at V and 0 bases at J; junction bases unmatched: 3. Germline assignment: CDR1 MNHNY and CDR2 SVGAGI (reference sequence). The CDR3 loop spans 16 amino acids. In nucleotides, the CDR3 is TGTGCCAGCAGTTACCACGGACTAGCGGGCTCCTACGAGCAGTACTTC. Its protein is CASSYHGLAGSYEQYF.